These 10 T cell receptor beta chains were sequenced from one sample in a study of blood T cell repertoires in COVID-19. The repertoire was sequenced with immunoSEQ multiplex PCR; TCRdb's copy has only in-frame clones and lacks some. The table has under 200,000 clones, about 87% seen once. The sequencing sample was made of peripheral blood. The receptors derive from a woman aged 60-70 years who had recovered from COVID-19.

This chain joins TRBV18 and TRBJ2-6, with unresolved D. This CDR3 is 16 amino acids long. The germline V and J ends were trimmed by 2 bases and 0 bases, with 8 bases remaining between them. The germline V gene encodes CDR1 KGHSH and CDR2 LQKENI. CDR3 loop: CASSPNRSSGANVLTF. The DNA of the CDR3 is TGTGCCAGCTCACCAAACAGAAGCTCTGGGGCCAACGTCCTGACTTTC.

This chain connects TRBV28 to TRBJ1-4; TRBD1 agrees at 7 bases. The V and J ends lost 5 bases and 7 bases, in that order; junction bases with no gene match: 13. This CDR3 contains 16 residues. CDR1 and CDR2 (germline): MDHEN, SYDVKM. The CDR3 region has the DNA TGTGCCAGCAGTGGGGGGACAGATAAGCTGGGTGAAAAACTGTTTTTT. The encoded protein is CASSGGTDKLGEKLFF. Supplemented by reference TRBV28 and TRBJ1-4, the full variable domain reads DVKVTQSSRYLVKRTGEKVFLECVQDMDHENMFWYRQDPGLGLRLIYFSYDVKMKEKGDIPEGYSVSREKKERFSLILESASTNQTSMYLCASSGGTDKLGEKLFFGSGTQLSVL.

V usage is TRBV2 and J usage is TRBJ1-2, with no clear D. With 2 bases removed from V and 8 bases from J, the gap between germline ends came to 9 bases. The CDR3 consists of 12 residues. Looked up from germline, CDR1 is SNHLY and CDR2 is FYNNEI. CDR3: CASSEQAWGYTF. For the CDR3, the DNA is TGTGCCAGCAGTGAACAGGCGTGGGGCTACACCTTC.

This clone is a singleton in its sample. The chain carries TRBV3-1 (or the pseudogene TRBV3-2) and TRBJ2-2; the D gene is possibly TRBD1 (6 bases). The ends were cut back, 1 base at V and 7 bases at J, with 10 bases in the middle. CDR3 length: 14 amino acids. Germline V lookup: CDR1 LGHDT, CDR2 YNNKEL (reference sequence). The CDR3, as DNA: TGTGCCAGCAGCCAAGGGGGGCAGGGCGGGGAGCTGTTTTTT. Translation gives CASSQGGQGGELFF.

The chain recombines TRBV5-5 with TRBJ1-6, with 7 positions matching TRBD1. The CDR3 length is 15 residues. With 0 bases clipped from V and 14 bases from J, the junction kept 11 bases outside the gene matches. CDR1 and CDR2 (germline): SGHKS, YYEKEE (reference sequence). For the CDR3, the DNA is TGTGCCAGCAGCTTGGTCAGACAGGGCTATAGATCCCTCCACTTT. This codes for CASSLVRQGYRSLHF.

This clone was found a few times. Other DNA sequences from this sample encode an identical CDR3 as well. The rearrangement joins TRBV2 to TRBJ2-3; D gene unclear. V was pared by 2 bases and J by 3 bases, with 6 bases between. Germline V lookup: CDR1 SNHLY, CDR2 FYNNEI. This CDR3 has 13 amino acids. The CDR3 sequence: CASSERLTDTQYF. Written as DNA, the CDR3 is TGTGCCAGCAGTGAACGGTTAACAGATACGCAGTATTTT.

This chain connects TRBV28 to TRBJ1-5, with D uncertain. The germline V and J ends were trimmed by 6 bases and 2 bases, with 8 bases remaining between them. Germline V gives CDR1 MDHEN, CDR2 SYDVKM. CDR3 size: 13 residues. CDR3 sequence: CASRDGRNQPQHF. CDR3 sequence (DNA): TGTGCCAGCAGAGATGGGCGCAATCAGCCCCAGCATTTT.

The CDR3 is CASSDRKGVETQYF. The CDR3 nucleotides are TGTGCCAGCAGTGATAGGAAGGGGGTAGAGACCCAGTACTTC. This chain links TRBV25-1 with TRBJ2-5; TRBD1 is a possible D gene (6 bases). Trimming left V 3 bases short and J 4 bases short, with 12 bases between. This CDR3 has 14 residues. Germline CDR1 reads MGHDK; CDR2 reads SYGVNS. Filled out from reference TRBV25-1 and TRBJ2-5, the complete variable domain reads EADIYQTPRYLVIGTGKKITLECSQTMGHDKMYWYQQDPGMELHLIHYSYGVNSTEKGDLSSESTVSRIRTEHFPLTLESARPSHTSQYLCASSDRKGVETQYFGPGTRLLVL.

The chain combines TRBV9 with TRBJ1-3, with no clear D. The V gene's germline CDR1 is SGDLS and CDR2 YYNGEE. The V and J ends lost 4 bases and 8 bases respectively, with 22 bases between them. The CDR3 length is 16 residues. CDR3 in amino acids: CASSPSVGPGEDTIYF. In DNA, the CDR3 is TGTGCCAGCAGCCCTAGCGTCGGTCCTGGCGAGGACACCATATATTTT.

This clone has a handful of counts. J is TRBJ1-6 and V is TRBV5-1, with a possible D match to TRBD1 (5 bases). CDR1 SGHRS and CDR2 YFSETQ come from the germline V gene. V lost 1 base to trimming and J lost 2 bases, with 10 bases between them. This CDR3 contains 16 residues. The CDR3 spells CASSLSREAYNSPLHF. CDR3 coding DNA: TGCGCCAGCAGCTTGTCCAGGGAGGCCTATAATTCACCCCTCCACTTT.